The 13 T cell receptor beta chains below come from one sample, sequenced in a study of blood T cell repertoires in COVID-19. The protocol was immunoSEQ multiplex PCR, while the TCRdb copy is restricted to in-frame clones and leaves out a portion. The sample lists fewer than 150,000 clones, 70% to 85% occurring once. Sequenced sample: peripheral blood. Every receptor here comes from a human donor in a cohort sampled during active COVID-19.

The chain is built from TRBV6-7 and TRBJ2-2; D gene uncertain. TRBV6-7 is given ORF status, its function remaining uncertain. Trimming removed 2 bases from V and 4 bases from J, with 8 bases in between. This CDR3 spans 14 amino acids. This CDR3 reads CASSYPASTGELFF. The CDR3 coding sequence is TGTGCCAGCAGTTACCCGGCTAGCACCGGGGAGCTGTTTTTT.

The chain employs TRBV5-8 and TRBJ2-1, with D tentatively TRBD2 (6 bases). This CDR3 is 15 amino acids long. CDR1 is SGHTS and CDR2 is YDEGEE in the germline V gene. Trimming took 4 bases from V and 2 from J, leaving 13 bases between them. This chain's CDR3 is CASSGTVAAYNEQFF. CDR3 in DNA: TGTGCCAGCAGCGGGACGGTAGCGGCCTACAATGAGCAGTTCTTC.

This clone came up a few times. This sequence joins TRBV6-2 or TRBV6-3 and TRBJ2-5, with TRBD2 matching over 10 bases. Germline loops: CDR1 MNHEY, CDR2 SVGEGT. The V and J ends lost 2 bases and 1 base, in that order; junction bases with no gene match: 4. The CDR3 covers 16 residues. CDR3: CASSYPSGGPQETQYF. In DNA, the CDR3 is TGTGCCAGCAGTTACCCTAGCGGGGGCCCCCAAGAGACCCAGTACTTC.

The V and J genes are TRBV5-1 and TRBJ1-6; 8 positions agree with TRBD1. CDR1 and CDR2 from the germline V gene are SGHRS and YFSETQ. This CDR3 spans 21 amino acids. With 3 bases clipped from V and 0 bases from J, the junction kept 17 bases outside the gene matches. Here the CDR3 reads CASSSYAQGARLSSYNSPLHF. CDR3 DNA: TGCGCCAGCAGCTCGTATGCCCAGGGGGCTCGATTGAGCTCCTATAATTCACCCCTCCACTTT. Full variable domain (remainder filled in from reference TRBV5-1 and TRBJ1-6): KAGVTQTPRYLIKTRGQQVTLSCSPISGHRSVSWYQQTPGQGLQFLFEYFSETQRNKGNFPGRFSGRQFSNSRSEMNVSTLELGDSALYLCASSSYAQGARLSSYNSPLHFGNGTRLTVT.

The chain combines TRBV27 with TRBJ2-3, with TRBD2 as a possible D gene (5 bases). This CDR3 region has 14 residues. V lost 2 bases and J 4 bases, leaving 10 bases between the germline ends. CDR1 is MNHEY and CDR2 is SMNVEV in the germline V gene (reference sequence). CDR3: CASSLGRAADTQYF. The CDR3 nucleotides are TGTGCCAGCAGTTTAGGGCGGGCAGCAGATACGCAGTATTTT.

V is TRBV5-4 and J is TRBJ1-1, with a weak D call TRBD1 (6 bases). Germline V lookup: CDR1 SGHNT, CDR2 YYREEE (reference sequence). The V end lost 0 bases, the J end lost 5 bases, and 11 bases lay between the germline ends. The CDR3 consists of 14 residues. CDR3 nucleotides: TGTGCCAGCAGCTTGGTCAGGGGAGGGACTGAAGCTTTCTTT. Amino acid sequence: CASSLVRGGTEAFF.

The chain employs TRBV19 and TRBJ1-1; D might be TRBD1 (6 bases). Germline assignment: CDR1 LNHDA and CDR2 SQIVND (reference sequence). There are 17 residues in the CDR3. The V end lost 3 bases, the J end lost 3 bases, and 20 bases lay between the germline ends. The CDR3 bases are TGTGCCAGTAGTATCGTCTGGCAGGGACAAGAGGACACTGAAGCTTTCTTT. Its translation is CASSIVWQGQEDTEAFF.

This clone was counted a few times. This rearrangement joins TRBV5-4 to TRBJ1-2; D ambiguous. V was cut by 4 bases and J by 3 bases, with 16 bases left in between. This CDR3 has 15 residues. Per the germline V gene, CDR1 is SGHNT and CDR2 is YYREEE (reference sequence). Here the CDR3 DNA reads TGTGCCAGCAGCCTTGGAGGAGGGCCATACTATGGCTACACCTTC. Its protein is CASSLGGGPYYGYTF.

The chain couples TRBV2 to TRBJ2-3; 10 bases agree with TRBD2. From germline, CDR1 is SNHLY and CDR2 FYNNEI. CDR3 length equals 16 residues. The ends lost 4 bases at V and 4 bases at J; junction bases unmatched: 8. CDR3 amino acids: CASSGPSGGLADTQYF. The DNA of the CDR3 is TGTGCCAGCAGTGGACCTAGCGGGGGTCTCGCAGATACGCAGTATTTT.

The chain recombines TRBV6-5 with TRBJ2-5, with D perhaps TRBD1 (5 bases). Germline-derived CDR1 and CDR2 are MNHEY and SVGAGI. The CDR3 runs 14 residues. V was cut by 2 bases and J by 4 bases, with 11 bases left in between. Written as DNA, the CDR3 is TGTGCCAGCAGTTACGACAGAGTTTTAGAGACCCAGTACTTC. The encoded protein is CASSYDRVLETQYF.

V and J are TRBV29-1 and TRBJ2-5; D is uncertain. V lost 3 bases and J lost 5, with 10 bases in between. This CDR3 has 12 amino acids. From germline, CDR1 is SQVTM and CDR2 ANQGSEA. The CDR3 reads CSVDISQETQYF. CDR3 in DNA: TGCAGCGTTGATATCAGTCAGGAGACCCAGTACTTC.

V is TRBV3-1 (or the pseudogene TRBV3-2) and J is TRBJ2-7; 7 bases match TRBD2. Germline V CDR1 and CDR2: LGHDT, YNNKEL (reference sequence). CDR3 length: 17 residues. V lost 0 bases, J lost 4 bases, and 12 bases stayed unmatched. Written as DNA, the CDR3 is TGTGCCAGCAGCCAAGATATGGGGGGGGAGGCGAAATACGAGCAGTACTTC. It codes for CASSQDMGGEAKYEQYF.

In its sample, this clone was seen once. The rearrangement uses TRBV7-9 and TRBJ1-1; D remains unclear. V was trimmed by 0 bases and J by 1 base, leaving 6 bases between them. The germline CDR1 and CDR2 sequences are SEHNR and FQNEAQ (reference sequence). The CDR3 contains 14 residues. CDR3 protein: CASSLARRNTEAFF. The CDR3 DNA follows: TGTGCCAGCAGCTTAGCGAGGAGGAACACTGAAGCTTTCTTT.